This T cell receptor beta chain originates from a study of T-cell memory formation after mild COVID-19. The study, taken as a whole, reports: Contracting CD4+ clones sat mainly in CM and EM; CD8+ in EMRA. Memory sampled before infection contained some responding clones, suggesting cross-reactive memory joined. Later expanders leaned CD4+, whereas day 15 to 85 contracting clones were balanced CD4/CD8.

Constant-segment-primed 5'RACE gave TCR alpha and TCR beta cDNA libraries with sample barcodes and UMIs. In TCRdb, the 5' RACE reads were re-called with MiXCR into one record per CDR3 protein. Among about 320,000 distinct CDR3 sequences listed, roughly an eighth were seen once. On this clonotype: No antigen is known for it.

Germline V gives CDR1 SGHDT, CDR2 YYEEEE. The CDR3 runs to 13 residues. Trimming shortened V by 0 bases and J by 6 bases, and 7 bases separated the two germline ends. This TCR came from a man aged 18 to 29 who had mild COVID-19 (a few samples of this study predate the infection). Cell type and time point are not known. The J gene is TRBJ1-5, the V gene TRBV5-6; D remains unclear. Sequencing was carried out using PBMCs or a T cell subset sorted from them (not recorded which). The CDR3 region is CASSLAPFQPQHF. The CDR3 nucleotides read TGTGCCAGCAGCTTGGCCCCCTTTCAGCCCCAGCATTTT. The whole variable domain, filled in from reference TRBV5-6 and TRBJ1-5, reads DAGVTQSPTHLIKTRGQQVTLRCSPKSGHDTVSWYQQALGQGPQFIFQYYEEEERQRGNFPDRFSGHQFPNYSSELNVNALLLGDSALYLCASSLAPFQPQHFGDGTRLSIL.